This T cell receptor (beta chain) was sequenced for a study of naive and memory T cell subsets. Whole-study results and caveats: TCR abundance followed a power law differing between naive and memory subsets.

On this clonotype itself: Its target is unknown.

This CDR3 region has 19 residues. V lost 5 bases to trimming and J lost 0 bases; unmatched junction nucleotides: 15. Germline V CDR1 and CDR2: MNHEY, SMNVEV (reference sequence). Two oligonucleotides, mixed equimolar, formed the beta constant-region primer covering TRBC1 and TRBC2. Ligated cDNA was amplified by four rounds of PCR with nested alpha and beta constant-region primers and SP2. TCRdb re-derived calls from the UMI-ligation and nested PCR reads in MiXCR, one entry per CDR3 protein. The sample has around 130,000 distinct CDR3 sequences, about 36% seen once. CMV status came from CD4+ T cell IFNgamma after overnight CMV lysate stimulation of fresh PBMCs.

V gene TRBV27 combines with J gene TRBJ2-2; 7 bases are a match to TRBD1. Sequencing was performed on central memory CD4+ T cells from blood. The receptor comes from a human donor in good health. Written as DNA, the CDR3 is TGTGCCAGCAGTCCCCGACAGGGTACTACCCACACGAACACCGGGGAGCTGTTTTTT. Translation: CASSPRQGTTHTNTGELFF.